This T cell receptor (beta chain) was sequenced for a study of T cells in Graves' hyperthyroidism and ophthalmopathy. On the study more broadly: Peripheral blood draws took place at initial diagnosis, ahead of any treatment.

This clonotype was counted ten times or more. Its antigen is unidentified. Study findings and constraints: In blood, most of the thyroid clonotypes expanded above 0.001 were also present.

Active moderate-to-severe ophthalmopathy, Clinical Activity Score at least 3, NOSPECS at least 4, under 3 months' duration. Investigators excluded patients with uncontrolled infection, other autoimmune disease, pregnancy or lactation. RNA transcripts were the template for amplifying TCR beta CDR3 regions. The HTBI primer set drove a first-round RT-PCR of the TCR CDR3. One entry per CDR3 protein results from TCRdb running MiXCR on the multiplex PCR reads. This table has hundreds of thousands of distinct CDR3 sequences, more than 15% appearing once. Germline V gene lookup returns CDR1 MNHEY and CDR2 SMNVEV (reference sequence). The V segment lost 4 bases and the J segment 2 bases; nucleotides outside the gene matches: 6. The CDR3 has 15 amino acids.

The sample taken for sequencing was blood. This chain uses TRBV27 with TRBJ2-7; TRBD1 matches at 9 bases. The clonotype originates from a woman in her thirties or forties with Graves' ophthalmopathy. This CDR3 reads CASSSLGTGPYEQYF. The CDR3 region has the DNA TGTGCCAGCAGTTCCCTGGGGACAGGGCCCTACGAGCAGTACTTC.